This T cell receptor beta chain emerged from a study of T cells in Graves' hyperthyroidism and ophthalmopathy. Study outcomes and limitations: Model-based prediction identified ophthalmopathy a median 6.5 months prior to its onset.

Germline-derived CDR1 and CDR2 are DFQATT and SNEGSKA (reference sequence). V shed 3 bases and J shed 3 bases, with 11 bases lying between them. The CDR3 is 14 residues long. RNA transcripts yielded amplified TCR beta CDR3 regions. First-round RT-PCR of the TCR CDR3 relied on the HTBI primer set. TCRdb reprocessed the multiplex PCR reads with MiXCR, giving one entry per CDR3 protein. Of hundreds of thousands of distinct CDR3 sequences in the sample, 35% to 40% were seen once. This clonotype was observed at least ten times. What it binds is unknown. Sequencing used blood. This chain uses TRBV20-1 with TRBJ1-4; D is unresolved. The origin of this receptor is a young man with Graves' hyperthyroidism. The CDR3 nucleotides are TGCAGTGCTAGTCTCAGTGGGGCTAATGAAAAACTGTTTTTT. Residues: CSASLSGANEKLFF.